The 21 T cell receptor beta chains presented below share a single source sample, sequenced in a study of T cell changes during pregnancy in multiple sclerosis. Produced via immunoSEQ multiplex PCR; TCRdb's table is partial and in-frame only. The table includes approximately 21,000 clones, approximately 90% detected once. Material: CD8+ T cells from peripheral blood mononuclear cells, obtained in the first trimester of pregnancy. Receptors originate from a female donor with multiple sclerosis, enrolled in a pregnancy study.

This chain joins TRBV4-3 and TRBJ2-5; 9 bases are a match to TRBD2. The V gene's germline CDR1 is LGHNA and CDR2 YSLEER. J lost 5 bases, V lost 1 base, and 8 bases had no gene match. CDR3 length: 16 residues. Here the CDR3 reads CASSQGREGPGETQYF. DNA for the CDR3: TGCGCCAGCAGCCAAGGGCGGGAGGGCCCAGGCGAGACCCAGTACTTC.

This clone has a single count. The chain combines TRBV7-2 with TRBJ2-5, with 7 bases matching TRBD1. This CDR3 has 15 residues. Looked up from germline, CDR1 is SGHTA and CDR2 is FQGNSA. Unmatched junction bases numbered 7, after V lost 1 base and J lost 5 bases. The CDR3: CASSLGGQTIETQYF. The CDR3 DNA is TGTGCCAGCAGCTTAGGGGGACAGACTATCGAGACCCAGTACTTC.

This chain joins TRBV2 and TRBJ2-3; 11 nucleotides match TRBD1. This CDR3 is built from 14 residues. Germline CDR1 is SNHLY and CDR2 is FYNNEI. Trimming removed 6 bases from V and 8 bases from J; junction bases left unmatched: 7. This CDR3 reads CASSGTGGWGTQYF. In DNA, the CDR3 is TGTGCCAGCAGCGGGACAGGGGGGTGGGGTACGCAGTATTTT. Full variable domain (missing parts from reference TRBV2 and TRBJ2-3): EPEVTQTPSHQVTQMGQEVILRCVPISNHLYFYWYRQILGQKVEFLVSFYNNEISEKSEIFDDQFSVERPDGSNFTLKIRSTKLEDSAMYFCASSGTGGWGTQYFGPGTRLTVL.

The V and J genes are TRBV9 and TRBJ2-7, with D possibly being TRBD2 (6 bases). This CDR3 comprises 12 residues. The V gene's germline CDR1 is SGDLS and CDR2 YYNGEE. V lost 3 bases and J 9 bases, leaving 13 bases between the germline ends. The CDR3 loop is CASSGGDLRQYF. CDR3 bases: TGTGCCAGCAGCGGGGGGGACCTAAGGCAGTACTTC. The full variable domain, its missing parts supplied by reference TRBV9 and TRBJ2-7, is DSGVTQTPKHLITATGQRVTLRCSPRSGDLSVYWYQQSLDQGLQFLIQYYNGEERAKGNILERFSAQQFPDLHSELNLSSLELGDSALYFCASSGGDLRQYFGPGTRLTVT.

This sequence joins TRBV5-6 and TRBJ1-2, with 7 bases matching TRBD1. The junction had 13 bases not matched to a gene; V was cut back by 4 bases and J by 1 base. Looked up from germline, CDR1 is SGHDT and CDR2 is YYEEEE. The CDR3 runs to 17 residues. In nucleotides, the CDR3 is TGTGCCAGCAGCCCACCCCTCGAAGGGGGCGGTAACTATGGCTACACCTTC. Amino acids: CASSPPLEGGGNYGYTF.

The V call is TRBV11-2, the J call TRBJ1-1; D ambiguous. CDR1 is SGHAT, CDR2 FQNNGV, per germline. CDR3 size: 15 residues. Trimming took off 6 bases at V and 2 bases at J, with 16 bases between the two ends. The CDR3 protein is CASRDTESPNTEAFF. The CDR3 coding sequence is TGTGCCAGCAGAGATACAGAGTCCCCTAACACTGAAGCTTTCTTT.

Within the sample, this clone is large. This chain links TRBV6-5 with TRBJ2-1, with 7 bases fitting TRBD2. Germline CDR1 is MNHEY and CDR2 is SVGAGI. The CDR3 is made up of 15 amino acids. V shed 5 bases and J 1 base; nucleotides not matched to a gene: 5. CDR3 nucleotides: TGTGCCAGCAGTCCCTCAGCGGGATCCTACAATGAGCAGTTCTTC. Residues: CASSPSAGSYNEQFF.

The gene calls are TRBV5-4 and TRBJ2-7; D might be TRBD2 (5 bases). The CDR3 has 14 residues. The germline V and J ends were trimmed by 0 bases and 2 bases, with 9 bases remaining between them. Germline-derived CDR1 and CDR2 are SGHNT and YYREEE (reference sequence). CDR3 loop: CASSLGGVPYEQYF. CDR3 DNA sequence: TGTGCCAGCAGCTTGGGGGGAGTCCCCTACGAGCAGTACTTC. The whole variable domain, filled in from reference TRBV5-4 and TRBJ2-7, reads ETGVTQSPTHLIKTRGQQVTLRCSSQSGHNTVSWYQQALGQGPQFIFQYYREEENGRGNFPPRFSGLQFPNYSSELNVNALELDDSALYLCASSLGGVPYEQYFGPGTRLTVT.

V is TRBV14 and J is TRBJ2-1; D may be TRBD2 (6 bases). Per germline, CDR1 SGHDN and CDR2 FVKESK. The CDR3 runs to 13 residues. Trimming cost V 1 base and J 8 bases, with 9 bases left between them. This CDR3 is CASSQGLVDEQFF. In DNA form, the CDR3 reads TGTGCCAGCAGCCAAGGACTAGTCGATGAGCAGTTCTTC.

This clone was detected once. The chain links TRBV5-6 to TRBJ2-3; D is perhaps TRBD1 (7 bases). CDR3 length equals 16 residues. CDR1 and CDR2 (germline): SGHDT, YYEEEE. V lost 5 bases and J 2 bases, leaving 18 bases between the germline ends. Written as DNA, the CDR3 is TGTGCCAGCAGTCGAGGAGGGGACAGATACACAGATACGCAGTATTTT. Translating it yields CASSRGGDRYTDTQYF.

CDR3 sequence: CSVGSEVEAFF. Written as DNA, the CDR3 is TGCAGCGTTGGAAGTGAAGTGGAGGCTTTCTTT. V and J are TRBV29-1 and TRBJ1-1; no clear D gene. The ends were cut back, 4 bases at V and 11 bases at J, with 14 bases in the middle. This CDR3 comprises 11 residues. Per the germline V gene, CDR1 is SQVTM and CDR2 is ANQGSEA.

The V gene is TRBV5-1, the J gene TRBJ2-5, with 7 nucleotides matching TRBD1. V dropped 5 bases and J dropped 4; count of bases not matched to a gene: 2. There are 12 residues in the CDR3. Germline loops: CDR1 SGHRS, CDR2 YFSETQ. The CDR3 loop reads CASRYRGETQYF. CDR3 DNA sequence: TGCGCCAGCAGGTACAGGGGAGAGACCCAGTACTTC.

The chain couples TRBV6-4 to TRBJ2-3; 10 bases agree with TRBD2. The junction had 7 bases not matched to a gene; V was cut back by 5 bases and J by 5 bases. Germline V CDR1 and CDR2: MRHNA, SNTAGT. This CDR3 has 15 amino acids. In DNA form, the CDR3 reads TGTGCCAGCAGTAATCTAGCGGGAGACGTAGATACGCAGTATTTT. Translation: CASSNLAGDVDTQYF.

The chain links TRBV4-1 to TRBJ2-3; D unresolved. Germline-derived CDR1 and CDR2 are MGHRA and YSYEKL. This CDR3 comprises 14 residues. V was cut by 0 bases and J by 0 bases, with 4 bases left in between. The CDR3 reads CASSQDGSTDTQYF. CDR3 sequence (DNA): TGCGCCAGCAGCCAAGATGGCAGCACAGATACGCAGTATTTT.

The CDR3, as DNA: TGTGCCAGCAGCGGCTCCACAGGGATGGACACTGAAGCTTTCTTT. Translation gives CASSGSTGMDTEAFF. The chain employs TRBV7-9 and TRBJ1-1; possible D gene TRBD1, 6 bases. Trimming removed 5 bases from V and 3 bases from J, with 16 bases in between. Germline V lookup: CDR1 SEHNR, CDR2 FQNEAQ (reference sequence). The CDR3 runs 15 residues.

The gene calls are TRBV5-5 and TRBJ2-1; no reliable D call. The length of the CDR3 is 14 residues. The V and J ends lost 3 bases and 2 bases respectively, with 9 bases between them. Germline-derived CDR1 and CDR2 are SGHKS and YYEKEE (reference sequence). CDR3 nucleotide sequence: TGTGCCAGCAGCTCACTATGGGCCTACAATGAGCAGTTCTTC. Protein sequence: CASSSLWAYNEQFF.

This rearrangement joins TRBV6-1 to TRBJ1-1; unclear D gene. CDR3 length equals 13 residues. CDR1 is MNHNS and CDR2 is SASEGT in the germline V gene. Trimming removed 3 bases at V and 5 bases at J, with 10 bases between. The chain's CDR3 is CASSDPYSTEAFF. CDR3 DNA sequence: TGTGCCAGCAGTGACCCATACTCTACTGAAGCTTTCTTT.

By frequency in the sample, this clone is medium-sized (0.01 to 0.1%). The CDR3 spells CASSPLPAGGGDTQYF. DNA of the CDR3: TGTGCCAGCAGCCCCCTTCCAGCGGGGGGGGGAGATACGCAGTATTTT. V and J are TRBV4-2 and TRBJ2-3, with TRBD2 matching 10 bases. This CDR3 has 16 residues. The V gene end was trimmed by 4 bases and the J gene end by 5 bases; junction bases not matched to a gene: 9. CDR1 is LGHNA and CDR2 is YNFKEQ in the germline V gene.

The DNA for the CDR3 is TGTGCCAGCTCACCACTCCAGGGGGAAAACACAGATACGCAGTATTTT. Translated: CASSPLQGENTDTQYF. V gene TRBV18 combines with J gene TRBJ2-3, with TRBD1 matching 7 bases. Losses at the gene ends were 1 base for V and 2 bases for J; bases not matched to a gene: 6. CDR3 size: 16 residues. CDR1 and CDR2 from the germline V gene are KGHSH and LQKENI.

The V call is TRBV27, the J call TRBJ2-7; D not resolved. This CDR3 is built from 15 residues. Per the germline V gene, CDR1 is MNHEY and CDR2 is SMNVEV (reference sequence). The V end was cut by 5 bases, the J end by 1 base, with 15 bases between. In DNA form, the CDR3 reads TGTGCCAGCAGTCAATCGACGGGTATTTCCTACGAGCAGTACTTC. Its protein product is CASSQSTGISYEQYF.

The CDR3 reads CASSPAMAGQGWADTQYF. In nucleotides, the CDR3 is TGTGCCAGCAGCCCCGCTATGGCGGGACAGGGGTGGGCAGATACGCAGTATTTT. The chain has TRBV21-1 and TRBJ2-3; the table's D call, TRBD1, has no DNA check behind it. TRBV21-1 is assigned pseudogene status. The CDR3 has 18 amino acids.